This TCR delta chain came from a study of Vδ1+ human thymocytes. Findings and limits, study-wide: Unexpected Vdelta2 sequences could cause misinterpretation of bulk repertoire data. Despite high sort purity, about a fifth of thymic T cell receptor delta sequences were Vdelta2. Thymic TRG and TRD repertoires appeared highly polyclonal, with Gaussian CDR3 length distributions.

On this clone itself: Its antigen is still unknown.

The sorted cells were CD3+ Vdelta1+ Vdelta2- thymocytes from alphabeta-depleted thymus. Extracted RNA was reverse transcribed into cDNA. The CDR3 regions were amplified by multiplex PCR from V-gene primers to a constant-region primer. TCRdb processed the multiplex PCR reads again with the CATT caller. Among some 54,000 delta-chain clones listed, 15% to 20% were seen once. CDR3 length: 15 amino acids. The germline gives CDR1 TSWWSYY, CDR2 QGS. Trimming removed 4 bases from V and 0 bases from J, with 12 bases in between. V and J are TRDV1 and TRDJ1, with no clear D. The material sequenced was Vdelta1+ gamma-delta thymocytes from the thymus. Subset indicated: FACS-sorted CD3+ TCRalphabeta- TCRVdelta1+ TCRVdelta2- thymocytes. The source is a boy under two years old who had congenital heart surgery. The CDR3 loop reads CALGVLVSYTDKLIF. DNA for the CDR3: TGTGCTCTTGGGGTCTTGGTGTCGTACACCGATAAACTCATCTTT.